This T cell receptor (beta chain) was documented in a study of Graves' ophthalmopathy and Graves' hyperthyroidism. Study results and limitations: Built on 13 signatures, a model told ophthalmopathy apart from stable hyperthyroidism with around 90% sensitivity and over 80% specificity.

From RNA, the CDR3 regions of TCR beta chains were amplified and sequenced. HTBI-primed first-round RT-PCR preceded second-round multiplex PCR. TCRdb passed the multiplex PCR reads through MiXCR, listing each CDR3 protein once. The table lists around 1,200,000 distinct CDR3 sequences, around a third of them singletons. The junction had 10 bases not matched to a gene; V was cut back by 4 bases and J by 4 bases. Germline V gives CDR1 LGHNA, CDR2 YSLEER. This CDR3 has 17 amino acids. This clonotype was detected a few times. What it recognizes is unknown. The chain joins TRBV4-3 to TRBJ2-5; the match to TRBD2 covers 12 bases. The sequence was obtained from an adult man with Graves' hyperthyroidism. Source material: peripheral blood or thyroid tissue (not recorded which). CDR3 residues: CASSPWLAGGPGETQYF. The CDR3 DNA sequence: TGCGCCAGCAGCCCGTGGCTAGCGGGGGGGCCAGGAGAGACCCAGTACTTC.